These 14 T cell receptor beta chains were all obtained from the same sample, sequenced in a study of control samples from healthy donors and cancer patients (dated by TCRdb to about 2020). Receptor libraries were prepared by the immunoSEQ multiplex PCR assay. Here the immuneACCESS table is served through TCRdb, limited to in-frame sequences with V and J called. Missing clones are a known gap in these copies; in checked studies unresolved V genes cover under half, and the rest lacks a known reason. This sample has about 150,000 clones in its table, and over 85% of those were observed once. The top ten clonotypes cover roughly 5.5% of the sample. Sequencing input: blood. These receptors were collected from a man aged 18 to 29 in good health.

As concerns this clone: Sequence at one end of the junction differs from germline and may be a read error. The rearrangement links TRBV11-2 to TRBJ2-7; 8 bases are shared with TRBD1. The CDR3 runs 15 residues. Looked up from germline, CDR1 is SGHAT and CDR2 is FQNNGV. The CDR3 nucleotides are TGTGCCAGCAGCTTGTCCGGGACAGGACGGTACGGGCAGTACTTC. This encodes CASSLSGTGRYGQYF.

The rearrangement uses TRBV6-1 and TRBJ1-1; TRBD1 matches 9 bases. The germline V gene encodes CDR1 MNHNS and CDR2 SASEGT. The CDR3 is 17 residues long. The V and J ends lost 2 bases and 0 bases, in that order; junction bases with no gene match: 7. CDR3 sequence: CASSEPTGGRLNTEAFF. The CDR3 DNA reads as TGTGCCAGCAGTGAACCTACAGGGGGCCGTCTGAACACTGAAGCTTTCTTT.

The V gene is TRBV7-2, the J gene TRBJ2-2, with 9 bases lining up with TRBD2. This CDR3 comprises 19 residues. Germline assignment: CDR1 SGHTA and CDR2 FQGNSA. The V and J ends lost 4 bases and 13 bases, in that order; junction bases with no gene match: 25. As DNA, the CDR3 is TGTGCCAGCAGCTACTCTGCGGTTGACGCAGCGGGAGGAGAGAGGGGGCTGTTTTTT. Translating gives CASSYSAVDAAGGERGLFF.

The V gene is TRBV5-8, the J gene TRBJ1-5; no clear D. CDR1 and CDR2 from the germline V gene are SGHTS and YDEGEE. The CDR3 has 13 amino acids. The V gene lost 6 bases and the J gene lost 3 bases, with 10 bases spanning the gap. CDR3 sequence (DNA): TGTGCCAGCACCTCGAACGACAATCAGCCCCAGCATTTT. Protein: CASTSNDNQPQHF. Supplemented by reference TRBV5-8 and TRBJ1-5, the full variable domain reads EAGVTQSPTHLIKTRGQQATLRCSPISGHTSVYWYQQALGLGLQFLLWYDEGEERNRGNFPPRFSGRQFPNYSSELNVNALELEDSALYLCASTSNDNQPQHFGDGTRLSIL.

For the CDR3, the DNA is TGTGCCAGCTGGGGCTGGGCAGCCAACACTGAAGCTTTCTTT. Protein sequence: CASWGWAANTEAFF. This chain links TRBV27 with TRBJ1-1, with D possibly TRBD1 on 5 matching bases. Germline V gene data show CDR1 as MNHEY and CDR2 as SMNVEV (reference sequence). V dropped 8 bases and J dropped 2 bases, with 15 bases sitting between them. The length of the CDR3 is 14 residues.

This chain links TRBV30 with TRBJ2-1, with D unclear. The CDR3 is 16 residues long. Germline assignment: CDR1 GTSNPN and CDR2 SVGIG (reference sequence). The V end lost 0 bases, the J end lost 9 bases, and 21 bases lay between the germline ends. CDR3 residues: CAWSVGSTADPLEQFF. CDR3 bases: TGTGCCTGGAGTGTAGGTAGCACGGCGGATCCCCTTGAGCAGTTCTTC.

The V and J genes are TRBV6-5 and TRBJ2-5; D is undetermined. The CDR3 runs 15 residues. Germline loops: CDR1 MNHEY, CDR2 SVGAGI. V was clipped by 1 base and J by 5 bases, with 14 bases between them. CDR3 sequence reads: CASSYYSRTGETQYF. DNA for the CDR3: TGTGCCAGCAGTTACTACAGCCGAACCGGGGAGACCCAGTACTTC.

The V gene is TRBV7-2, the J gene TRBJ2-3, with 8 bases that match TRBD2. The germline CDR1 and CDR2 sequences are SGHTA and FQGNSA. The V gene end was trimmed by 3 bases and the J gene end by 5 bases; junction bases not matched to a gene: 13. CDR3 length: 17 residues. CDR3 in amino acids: CASSFQAGAGAVDTQYF. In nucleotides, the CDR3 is TGTGCCAGCAGCTTCCAAGCAGGAGCGGGAGCGGTAGATACGCAGTATTTT.

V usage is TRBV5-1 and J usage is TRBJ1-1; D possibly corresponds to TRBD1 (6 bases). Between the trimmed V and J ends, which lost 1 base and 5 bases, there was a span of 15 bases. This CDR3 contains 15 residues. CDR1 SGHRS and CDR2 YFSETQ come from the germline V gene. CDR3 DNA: TGCGCCAGCAGCTTGTGGGGGCAGGGGACTACTGAAGCTTTCTTT. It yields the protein CASSLWGQGTTEAFF.

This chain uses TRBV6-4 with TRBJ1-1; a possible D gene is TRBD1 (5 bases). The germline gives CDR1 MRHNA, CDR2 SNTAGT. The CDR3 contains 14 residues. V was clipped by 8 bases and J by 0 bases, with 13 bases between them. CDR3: CASPSDTMNTEAFF. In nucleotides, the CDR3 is TGTGCCAGCCCCTCGGACACCATGAACACTGAAGCTTTCTTT.

The CDR3 region is CASSLGRLADYTGELFF. For the CDR3, the DNA is TGTGCCAGCAGCTTAGGGAGACTAGCGGATTATACCGGGGAGCTGTTTTTT. The chain combines TRBV7-6 with TRBJ2-2; 9 bases match TRBD2. Germline CDR1 SGHVS, CDR2 FNYEAQ. This CDR3 comprises 17 residues. V dropped 1 base and J dropped 5; count of bases not matched to a gene: 8.

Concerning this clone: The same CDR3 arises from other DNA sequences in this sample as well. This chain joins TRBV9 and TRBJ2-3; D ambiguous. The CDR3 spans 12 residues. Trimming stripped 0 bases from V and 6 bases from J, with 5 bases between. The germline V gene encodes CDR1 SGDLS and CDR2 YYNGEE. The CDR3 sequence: CASSVGSDTQYF. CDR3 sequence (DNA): TGTGCCAGCAGCGTAGGGTCGGATACGCAGTATTTT. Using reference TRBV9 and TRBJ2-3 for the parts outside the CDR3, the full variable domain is DSGVTQTPKHLITATGQRVTLRCSPRSGDLSVYWYQQSLDQGLQFLIQYYNGEERAKGNILERFSAQQFPDLHSELNLSSLELGDSALYFCASSVGSDTQYFGPGTRLTVL.

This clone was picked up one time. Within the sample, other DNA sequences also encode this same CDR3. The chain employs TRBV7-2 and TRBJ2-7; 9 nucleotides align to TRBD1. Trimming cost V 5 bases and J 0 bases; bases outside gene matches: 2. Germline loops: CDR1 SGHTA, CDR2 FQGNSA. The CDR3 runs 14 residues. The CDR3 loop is CASSPDRGSYEQYF. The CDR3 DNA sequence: TGTGCCAGCAGCCCGGACAGGGGCTCCTACGAGCAGTACTTC.

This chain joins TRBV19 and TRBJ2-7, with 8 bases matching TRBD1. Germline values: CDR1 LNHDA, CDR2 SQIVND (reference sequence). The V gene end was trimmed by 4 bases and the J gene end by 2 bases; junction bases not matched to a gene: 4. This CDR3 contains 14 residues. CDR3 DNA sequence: TGTGCCAGTAGTACCGGGACAGGACCCTACGAGCAGTACTTC. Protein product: CASSTGTGPYEQYF.